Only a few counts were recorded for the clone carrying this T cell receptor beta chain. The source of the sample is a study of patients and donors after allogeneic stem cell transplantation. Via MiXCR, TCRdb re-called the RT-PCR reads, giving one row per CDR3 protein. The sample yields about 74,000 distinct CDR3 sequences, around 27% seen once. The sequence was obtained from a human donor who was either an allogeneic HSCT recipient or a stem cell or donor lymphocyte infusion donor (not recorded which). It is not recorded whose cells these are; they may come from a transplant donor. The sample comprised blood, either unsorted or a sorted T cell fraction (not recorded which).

The CDR3 DNA reads as TGTGCCAGCATGAGGGAGGGGACGTACAATGAGCAGTTCTTC. Its translation is CASMREGTYNEQFF. The chain combines TRBV7-2 with TRBJ2-1; 7 positions match TRBD2. After removal of 7 bases from V and 4 bases from J, the junction contained 7 bases not matched to a gene. Per the germline V gene, CDR1 is SGHTA and CDR2 is FQGNSA. CDR3 length: 14 residues.